This T cell receptor beta chain appears in the sequencing data of a study of Graves' ophthalmopathy and Graves' hyperthyroidism. CDR3 regions of TCR beta were amplified from RNA transcripts. A first-round RT-PCR used HTBI primers, followed by a second-round multiplex PCR. TCRdb recomputed calls from the multiplex PCR reads with MiXCR, one row per CDR3 protein. The repertoire holds approximately 160,000 distinct CDR3 sequences, with about two fifths as singletons. The ends lost 0 bases at V and 6 bases at J; junction bases unmatched: 5. Germline lookup yields CDR1 LGHNA and CDR2 YSLEER. This CDR3 has 15 residues. This clonotype was found many times.

The V and J genes are TRBV4-3 and TRBJ2-7; the match to TRBD2 covers 10 bases. Sample: peripheral blood. The source of this sequence is a man in his thirties or forties with Graves' ophthalmopathy. The CDR3: CASSQDHSGRSEQYF. The CDR3 nucleotides are TGCGCCAGCAGCCAAGATCATAGCGGGAGGTCCGAGCAGTACTTC.